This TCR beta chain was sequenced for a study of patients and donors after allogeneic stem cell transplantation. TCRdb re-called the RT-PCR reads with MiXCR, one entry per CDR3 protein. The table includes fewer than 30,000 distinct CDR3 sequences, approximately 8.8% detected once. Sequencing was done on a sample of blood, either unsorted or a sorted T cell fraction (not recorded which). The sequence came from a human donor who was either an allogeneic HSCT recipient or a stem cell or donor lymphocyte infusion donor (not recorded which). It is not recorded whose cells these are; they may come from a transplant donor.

The CDR3 is CASSSLTSGKYNEQFF. For the CDR3, the DNA is TGTGCCAGCAGCTCCCTGACTAGCGGGAAATACAATGAGCAGTTCTTC. This rearrangement joins TRBV7-9 to TRBJ2-1; TRBD2 matches 11 bases. Trimming took 4 bases from V and 4 from J; bases not matched to a gene: 6. The length of the CDR3 is 16 residues. Germline V gene lookup returns CDR1 SEHNR and CDR2 FQNEAQ (reference sequence). The variable domain in full, with the rest retrieved from reference TRBV7-9 and TRBJ2-1, is DTGVSQNPRHKITKRGQNVTFRCDPISEHNRLYWYRQTLGQGPEFLTYFQNEAQLEKSRLLSDRFSAERPKGSFSTLEIQRTEQGDSAMYLCASSSLTSGKYNEQFFGPGTRLTVL.